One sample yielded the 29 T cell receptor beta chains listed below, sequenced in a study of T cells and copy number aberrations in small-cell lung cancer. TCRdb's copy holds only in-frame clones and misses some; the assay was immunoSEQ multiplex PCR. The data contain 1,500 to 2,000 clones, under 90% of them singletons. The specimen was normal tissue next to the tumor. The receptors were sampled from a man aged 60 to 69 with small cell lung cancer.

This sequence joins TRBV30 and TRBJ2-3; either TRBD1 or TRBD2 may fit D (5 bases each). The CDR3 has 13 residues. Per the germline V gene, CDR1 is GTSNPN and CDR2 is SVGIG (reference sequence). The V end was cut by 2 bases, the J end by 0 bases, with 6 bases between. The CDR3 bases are TGTGCCTGGAGTAGGGACAGCACAGATACGCAGTATTTT. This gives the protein CAWSRDSTDTQYF.

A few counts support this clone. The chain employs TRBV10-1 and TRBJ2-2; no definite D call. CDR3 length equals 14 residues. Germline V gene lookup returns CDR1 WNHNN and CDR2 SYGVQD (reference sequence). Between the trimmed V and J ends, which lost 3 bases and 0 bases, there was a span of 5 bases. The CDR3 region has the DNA TGCGCCAGCAGTGAATATACGAACACCGGGGAGCTGTTTTTT. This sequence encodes CASSEYTNTGELFF.

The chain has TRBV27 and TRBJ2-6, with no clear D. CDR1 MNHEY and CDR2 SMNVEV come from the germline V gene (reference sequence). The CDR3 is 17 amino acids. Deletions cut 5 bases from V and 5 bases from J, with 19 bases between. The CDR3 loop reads CASSRAWLQSRANVLTF. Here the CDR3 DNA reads TGTGCCAGCAGTCGGGCATGGCTACAAAGTCGGGCCAACGTCCTGACTTTC.

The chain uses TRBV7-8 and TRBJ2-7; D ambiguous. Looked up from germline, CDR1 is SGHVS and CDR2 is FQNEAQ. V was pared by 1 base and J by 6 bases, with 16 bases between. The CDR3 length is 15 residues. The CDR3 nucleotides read TGTGCCAGCAGCTTAGTTGCTCAGGCTGTCATCGAGCAGTACTTC. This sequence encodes CASSLVAQAVIEQYF.

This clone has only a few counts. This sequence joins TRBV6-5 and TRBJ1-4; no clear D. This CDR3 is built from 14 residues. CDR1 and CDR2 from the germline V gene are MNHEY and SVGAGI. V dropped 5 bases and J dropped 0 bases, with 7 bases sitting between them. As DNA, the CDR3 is TGTGCCAGCAGTCGGGAGGCAACTAATGAAAAACTGTTTTTT. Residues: CASSREATNEKLFF.

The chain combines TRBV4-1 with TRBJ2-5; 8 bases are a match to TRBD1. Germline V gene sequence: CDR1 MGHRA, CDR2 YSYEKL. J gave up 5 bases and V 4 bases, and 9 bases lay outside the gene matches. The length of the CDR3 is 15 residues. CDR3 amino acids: CASSRTGKIGETQYF. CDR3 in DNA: TGCGCCAGCAGCCGGACAGGGAAGATAGGGGAGACCCAGTACTTC.

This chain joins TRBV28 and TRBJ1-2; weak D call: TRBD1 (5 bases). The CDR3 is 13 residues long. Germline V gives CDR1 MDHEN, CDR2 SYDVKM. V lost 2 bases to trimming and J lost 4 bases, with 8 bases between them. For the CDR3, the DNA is TGTGCCAGCAGTTTAGTACAGGCCTATGGCTACACCTTC. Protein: CASSLVQAYGYTF.

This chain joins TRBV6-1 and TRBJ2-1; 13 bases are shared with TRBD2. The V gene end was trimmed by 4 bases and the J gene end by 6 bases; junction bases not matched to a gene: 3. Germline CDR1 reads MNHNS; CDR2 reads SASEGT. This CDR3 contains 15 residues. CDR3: CASSGTSGSGNEQFF. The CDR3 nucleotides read TGTGCCAGCAGTGGGACTAGCGGGAGCGGCAATGAGCAGTTCTTC.

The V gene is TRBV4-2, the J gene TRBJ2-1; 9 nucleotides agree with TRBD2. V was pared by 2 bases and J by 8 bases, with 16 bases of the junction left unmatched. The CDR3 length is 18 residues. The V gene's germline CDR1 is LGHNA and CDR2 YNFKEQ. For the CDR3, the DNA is TGTGCCAGCAGCCAAAGCCCCCCGGGCGGGGGGGCCATAGATGAGCAGTTCTTC. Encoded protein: CASSQSPPGGGAIDEQFF.

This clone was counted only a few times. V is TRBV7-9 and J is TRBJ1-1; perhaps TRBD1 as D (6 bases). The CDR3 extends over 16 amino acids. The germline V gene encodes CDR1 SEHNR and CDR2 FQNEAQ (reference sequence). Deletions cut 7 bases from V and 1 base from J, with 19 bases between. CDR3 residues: CASTSSLGAGNTEAFF. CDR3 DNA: TGTGCCAGCACCTCCAGCCTGGGGGCCGGGAACACTGAAGCTTTCTTT.

This chain's CDR3 is CASSLRAGTQYF. The CDR3 DNA reads TGTGCCAGCAGCTTGAGAGCAGGGACCCAGTACTTC. This chain uses TRBV7-9 with TRBJ2-5; D not certain. The CDR3 totals 12 residues. The V gene lost 3 bases and the J gene lost 7 bases, with 9 bases spanning the gap. The germline V gene encodes CDR1 SEHNR and CDR2 FQNEAQ (reference sequence).

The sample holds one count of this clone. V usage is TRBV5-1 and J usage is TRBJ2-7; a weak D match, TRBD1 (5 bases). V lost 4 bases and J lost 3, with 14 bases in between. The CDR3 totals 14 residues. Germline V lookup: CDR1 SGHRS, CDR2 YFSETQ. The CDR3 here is CASSPRTSNYEQYF. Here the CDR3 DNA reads TGCGCCAGCAGCCCTCGGACATCCAACTACGAGCAGTACTTC.

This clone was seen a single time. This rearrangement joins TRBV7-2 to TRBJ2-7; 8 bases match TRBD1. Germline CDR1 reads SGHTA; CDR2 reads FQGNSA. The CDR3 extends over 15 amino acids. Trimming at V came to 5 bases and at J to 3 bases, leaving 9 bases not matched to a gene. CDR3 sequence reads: CASSTQTGANYEQYF. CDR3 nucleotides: TGTGCCAGCAGCACCCAGACAGGGGCCAACTACGAGCAGTACTTC. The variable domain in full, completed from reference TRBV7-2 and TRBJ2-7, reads GAGVSQSPSNKVTEKGKDVELRCDPISGHTALYWYRQSLGQGLEFLIYFQGNSAPDKSGLPSDRFSAERTGGSVSTLTIQRTQQEDSAVYLCASSTQTGANYEQYFGPGTRLTVT.

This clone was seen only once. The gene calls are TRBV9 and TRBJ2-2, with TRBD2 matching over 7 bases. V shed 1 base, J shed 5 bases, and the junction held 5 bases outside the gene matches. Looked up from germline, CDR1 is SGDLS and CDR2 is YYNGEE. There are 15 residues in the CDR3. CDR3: CASSVREGGTGELFF. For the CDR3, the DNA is TGTGCCAGCAGCGTAAGGGAGGGAGGGACCGGGGAGCTGTTTTTT.

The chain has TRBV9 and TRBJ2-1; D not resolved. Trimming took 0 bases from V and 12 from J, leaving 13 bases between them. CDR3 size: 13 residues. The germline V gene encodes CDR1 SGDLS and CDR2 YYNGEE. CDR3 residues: CASSVGTTPGQFF. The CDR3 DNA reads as TGTGCCAGCAGCGTAGGAACCACCCCAGGGCAGTTCTTC.

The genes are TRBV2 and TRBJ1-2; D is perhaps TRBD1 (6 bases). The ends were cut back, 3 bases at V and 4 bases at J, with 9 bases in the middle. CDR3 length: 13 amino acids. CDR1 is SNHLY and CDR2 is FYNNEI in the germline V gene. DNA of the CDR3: TGTGCCAGCAGTGAGAGACAGGTCTATGGCTACACCTTC. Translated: CASSERQVYGYTF.

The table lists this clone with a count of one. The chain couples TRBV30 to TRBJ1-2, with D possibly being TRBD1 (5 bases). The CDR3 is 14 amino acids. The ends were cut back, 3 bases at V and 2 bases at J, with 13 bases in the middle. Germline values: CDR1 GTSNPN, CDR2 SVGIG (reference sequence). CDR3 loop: CAWRETGGNYGYTF. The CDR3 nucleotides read TGTGCCTGGAGGGAAACAGGCGGGAACTATGGCTACACCTTC. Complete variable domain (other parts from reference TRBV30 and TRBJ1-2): SQTIHQWPATLVQPVGSPLSLECTVEGTSNPNLYWYRQAAGRGLQLLFYSVGIGQISSEVPQNLSASRPQDRQFILSSKKLLLSDSGFYLCAWRETGGNYGYTFGSGTRLTVV.

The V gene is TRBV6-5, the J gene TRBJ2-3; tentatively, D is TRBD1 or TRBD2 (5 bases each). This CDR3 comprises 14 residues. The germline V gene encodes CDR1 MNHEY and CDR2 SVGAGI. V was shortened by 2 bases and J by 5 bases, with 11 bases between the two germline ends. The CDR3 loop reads CASSYGRAGDTQYF. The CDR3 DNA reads TGTGCCAGCAGTTACGGCAGGGCGGGAGATACGCAGTATTTT.

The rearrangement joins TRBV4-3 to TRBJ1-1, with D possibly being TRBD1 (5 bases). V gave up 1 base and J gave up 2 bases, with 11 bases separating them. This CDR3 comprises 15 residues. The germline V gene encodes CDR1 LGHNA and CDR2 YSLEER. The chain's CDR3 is CASSQGHRDNTEAFF. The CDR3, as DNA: TGCGCCAGCAGCCAAGGCCACCGGGACAACACTGAAGCTTTCTTT.

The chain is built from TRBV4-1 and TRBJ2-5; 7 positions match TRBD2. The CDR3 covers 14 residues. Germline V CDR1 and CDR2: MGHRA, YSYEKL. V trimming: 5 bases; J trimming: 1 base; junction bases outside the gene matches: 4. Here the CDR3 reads CASSLGLVQETQYF. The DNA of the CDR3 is TGCGCCAGCAGCTTAGGACTAGTCCAAGAGACCCAGTACTTC.

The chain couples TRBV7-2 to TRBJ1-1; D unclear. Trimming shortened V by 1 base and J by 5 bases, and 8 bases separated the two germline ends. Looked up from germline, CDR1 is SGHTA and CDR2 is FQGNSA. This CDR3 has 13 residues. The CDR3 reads CASSLEIGTEAFF. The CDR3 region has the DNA TGTGCCAGCAGCTTAGAAATCGGTACTGAAGCTTTCTTT.

The CDR3 region has the DNA TGTGCCTGGAGTGTAAAAGGGAGCGCGAACACCGGGGAGCTGTTTTTT. Translation gives CAWSVKGSANTGELFF. This sequence joins TRBV30 and TRBJ2-2, with D maybe TRBD2 (5 bases). V lost 0 bases and J lost 0, with 11 bases in between. This CDR3 spans 16 amino acids. Germline V CDR1 and CDR2: GTSNPN, SVGIG (reference sequence).

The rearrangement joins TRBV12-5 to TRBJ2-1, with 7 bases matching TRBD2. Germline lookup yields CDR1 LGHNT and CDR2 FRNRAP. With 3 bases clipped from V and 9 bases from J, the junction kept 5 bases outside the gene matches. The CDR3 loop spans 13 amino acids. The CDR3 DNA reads TGTGCTAGTGGTTTAGGCGGGAGTATTGAGCAGTTCTTC. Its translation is CASGLGGSIEQFF. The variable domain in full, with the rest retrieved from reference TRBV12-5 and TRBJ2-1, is DARVTQTPRHKVTEMGQEVTMRCQPILGHNTVFWYRQTMMQGLELLAYFRNRAPLDDSGMPKDRFSAEMPDATLATLKIQPSEPRDSAVYFCASGLGGSIEQFFGPGTRLTVL.

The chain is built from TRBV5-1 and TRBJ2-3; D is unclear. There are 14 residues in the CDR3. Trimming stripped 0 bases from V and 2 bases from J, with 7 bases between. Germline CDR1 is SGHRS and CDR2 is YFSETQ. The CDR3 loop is CASSLGQNTDTQYF. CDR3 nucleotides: TGCGCCAGCAGCTTGGGTCAGAACACAGATACGCAGTATTTT.

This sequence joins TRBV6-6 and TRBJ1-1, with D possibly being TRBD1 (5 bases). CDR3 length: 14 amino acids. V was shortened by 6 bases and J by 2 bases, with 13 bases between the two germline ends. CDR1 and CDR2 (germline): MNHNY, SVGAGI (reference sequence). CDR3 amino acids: CASRDQGHNTEAFF. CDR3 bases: TGTGCCAGCAGAGATCAGGGTCATAACACTGAAGCTTTCTTT.

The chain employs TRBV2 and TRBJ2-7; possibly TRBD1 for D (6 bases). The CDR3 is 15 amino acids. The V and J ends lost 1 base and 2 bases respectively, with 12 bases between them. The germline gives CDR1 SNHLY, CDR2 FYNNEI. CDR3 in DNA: TGTGCCAGCAGTGAAGATGGGACACATACCTACGAGCAGTACTTC. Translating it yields CASSEDGTHTYEQYF.

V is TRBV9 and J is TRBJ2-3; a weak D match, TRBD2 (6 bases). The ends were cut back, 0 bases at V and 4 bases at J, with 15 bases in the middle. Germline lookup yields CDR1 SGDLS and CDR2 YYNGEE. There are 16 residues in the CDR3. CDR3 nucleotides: TGTGCCAGCAGCGTAGTAGCGGATCTTAGGGCAGATACGCAGTATTTT. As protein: CASSVVADLRADTQYF.

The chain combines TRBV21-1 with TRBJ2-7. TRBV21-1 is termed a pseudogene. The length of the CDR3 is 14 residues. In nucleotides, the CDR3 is TGTGCCAGCAGCAAATGGATAGGCATTTGTAGGCAGTACTTC. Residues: CASSKWIGICRQYF.

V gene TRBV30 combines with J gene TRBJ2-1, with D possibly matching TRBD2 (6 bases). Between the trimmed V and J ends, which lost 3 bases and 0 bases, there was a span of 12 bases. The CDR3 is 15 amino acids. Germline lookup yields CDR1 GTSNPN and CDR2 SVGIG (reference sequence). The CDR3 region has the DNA TGTGCCTGGAGCGTACGGGGGAGCTCCTACAATGAGCAGTTCTTC. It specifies CAWSVRGSSYNEQFF.